Below are 16 T cell receptor beta chains sequenced from a single sample in a study of blood T cell repertoires in COVID-19. The protocol was immunoSEQ multiplex PCR, while the TCRdb copy is restricted to in-frame clones and leaves out a portion. The table records roughly 450,000 clones, 90% of them present only once. The sequencing sample was made of PBMCs or T cells enriched from blood (not recorded which). These receptors came from a man between 18 and 35 years old who had recovered from COVID-19.

V and J are TRBV10-2 and TRBJ1-1; the match to TRBD1 covers 8 bases. CDR3 length: 16 amino acids. The germline V gene has CDR1 WSHSY and CDR2 SAAADI. V lost 5 bases and J lost 6; bases outside the gene matches: 14. CDR3 nucleotide sequence: TGCGCCAGCAGTTTGACCAGACAGGGGTCGGGCGCTGAAGCTTTCTTT. Its protein is CASSLTRQGSGAEAFF.

J is TRBJ1-5 and V is TRBV6-7, with D possibly matching TRBD1 (5 bases). TRBV6-7 is an open reading frame, and its role is uncertain. CDR3 length: 15 amino acids. V shed 0 bases and J shed 4 bases, with 10 bases lying between them. DNA for the CDR3: TGTGCCAGCAGTTACTCGATCGGGGGGAATCAGCCCCAGCATTTT. Translated: CASSYSIGGNQPQHF.

J is TRBJ2-3 and V is TRBV5-1, with 10 bases lining up with TRBD2. The CDR3 spans 16 residues. After removal of 0 bases from V and 3 bases from J, the junction contained 4 bases not matched to a gene. Germline lookup yields CDR1 SGHRS and CDR2 YFSETQ. DNA for the CDR3: TGCGCCAGCAGCTTGGTTGGTAGCGGGAGGACAGATACGCAGTATTTT. This encodes CASSLVGSGRTDTQYF. Using reference TRBV5-1 and TRBJ2-3 for the parts outside the CDR3, the full variable domain is KAGVTQTPRYLIKTRGQQVTLSCSPISGHRSVSWYQQTPGQGLQFLFEYFSETQRNKGNFPGRFSGRQFSNSRSEMNVSTLELGDSALYLCASSLVGSGRTDTQYFGPGTRLTVL.

V is TRBV19 and J is TRBJ1-2; 8 bases map to TRBD1. Germline V gene sequence: CDR1 LNHDA, CDR2 SQIVND (reference sequence). This CDR3 region has 16 residues. J gave up 5 bases and V 6 bases, and 14 bases lay outside the gene matches. The CDR3 here is CASSTPRQGIGYGYTF. CDR3 nucleotide sequence: TGTGCCAGTAGCACTCCCCGACAGGGGATAGGGTATGGCTACACCTTC.

The chain joins TRBV6-5 to TRBJ2-1, with 11 positions matching TRBD2. This CDR3 contains 16 residues. Germline trimming cut 0 bases from V and 6 bases from J; bases unmatched to any gene: 4. Germline V gives CDR1 MNHEY, CDR2 SVGAGI. The CDR3 bases are TGTGCCAGCAGTTACTCGACTAGCGGGATCGGCAATGAGCAGTTCTTC. Amino acid sequence: CASSYSTSGIGNEQFF.

The V gene is TRBV19, the J gene TRBJ1-1; TRBD1 might be the D (5 bases). Germline loops: CDR1 LNHDA, CDR2 SQIVND (reference sequence). With 5 bases removed from V and 4 bases from J, the gap between germline ends came to 8 bases. The CDR3 sequence is 12 residues long. CDR3 residues: CASSWGGTEAFF. The CDR3 region has the DNA TGTGCCAGTAGTTGGGGGGGCACTGAAGCTTTCTTT.

Details on this clone: Additional DNA sequences in this sample encode the identical CDR3. The V gene is TRBV2, the J gene TRBJ1-3, with D possibly matching TRBD1 (6 bases). The length of the CDR3 is 14 residues. V shed 6 bases and J shed 2 bases, with 11 bases lying between them. CDR1 is SNHLY and CDR2 is FYNNEI in the germline V gene. Here the CDR3 reads CASRATGTGNTIYF. For the CDR3, the DNA is TGTGCCAGCAGGGCAACAGGGACTGGAAACACCATATATTTT. Full variable domain (missing parts from reference TRBV2 and TRBJ1-3): EPEVTQTPSHQVTQMGQEVILRCVPISNHLYFYWYRQILGQKVEFLVSFYNNEISEKSEIFDDQFSVERPDGSNFTLKIRSTKLEDSAMYFCASRATGTGNTIYFGEGSWLTVV.

J is TRBJ1-2 and V is TRBV28; TRBD1 aligns across 11 bases. With 5 bases clipped from V and 6 bases from J, the junction kept 5 bases outside the gene matches. The germline CDR1 and CDR2 sequences are MDHEN and SYDVKM. The CDR3 has 14 amino acids. CDR3 residues: CASSLGQGEDGYTF. CDR3 nucleotide sequence: TGTGCCAGCAGTCTGGGACAGGGGGAAGATGGCTACACCTTC.

This chain links TRBV12-3 or TRBV12-4 with TRBJ2-1; possible D gene TRBD2, 5 bases. V gave up 2 bases and J gave up 10 bases, with 12 bases separating them. The CDR3 is 13 amino acids. The chain's CDR3 is CASSLKEEGEQFF. DNA for the CDR3: TGTGCCAGCAGTTTAAAGGAGGAAGGGGAGCAGTTCTTC.

The CDR3 region has the DNA TGTGCCAGCAGCTTACGGGGTTTTGAAAAACTGTTTTTT. It encodes CASSLRGFEKLFF. The chain recombines TRBV11-2 with TRBJ1-4; D gene unclear. Per the germline V gene, CDR1 is SGHAT and CDR2 is FQNNGV. V dropped 2 bases and J dropped 7 bases, with 8 bases sitting between them. The CDR3 covers 13 residues.

Only one count was recorded for this clone. This chain uses TRBV2 with TRBJ2-5, with TRBD2 matching over 14 bases. Germline V gene data show CDR1 as SNHLY and CDR2 as FYNNEI. There are 17 residues in the CDR3. J lost 4 bases, V lost 4 bases, and 8 bases had no gene match. In DNA, the CDR3 is TGTGCCAGCAGTGGAGGGACTAGCGGGGGCTGGGGAGAGACCCAGTACTTC. Amino acid sequence: CASSGGTSGGWGETQYF.

V usage is TRBV19 and J usage is TRBJ1-3, with D perhaps TRBD1 (6 bases). Germline V gives CDR1 LNHDA, CDR2 SQIVND (reference sequence). Trimming left V 5 bases short and J 4 bases short, with 15 bases between. The CDR3 is 15 amino acids. Written as DNA, the CDR3 is TGTGCCAGTAGTCTTACAGGGAAATCCGGAAACACCATATATTTT. This encodes CASSLTGKSGNTIYF.

This clone is a singleton in its sample. The V gene is TRBV5-1, the J gene TRBJ2-1; a possible D gene is TRBD2 (6 bases). CDR3 length: 13 residues. Trimming removed 3 bases from V and 10 bases from J, with 14 bases in between. Germline CDR1 SGHRS, CDR2 YFSETQ. CDR3 DNA sequence: TGCGCCAGCAGCTCGGTGGGGGGTGCAGAGCAGTTCTTC. Amino acid sequence: CASSSVGGAEQFF. Full variable domain (rest looked up from reference TRBV5-1 and TRBJ2-1): KAGVTQTPRYLIKTRGQQVTLSCSPISGHRSVSWYQQTPGQGLQFLFEYFSETQRNKGNFPGRFSGRQFSNSRSEMNVSTLELGDSALYLCASSSVGGAEQFFGPGTRLTVL.

This clone has more than one count but fewer than ten. The chain links TRBV6-5 to TRBJ2-7; 8 positions match TRBD1. V gave up 6 bases and J gave up 2 bases; unmatched junction bases: 6. The CDR3 is 14 amino acids. The germline V gene has CDR1 MNHEY and CDR2 SVGAGI. CDR3 in DNA: TGTGCCAGCAGGGGGGACAGGCGAGCCTACGAGCAGTACTTC. Translation: CASRGDRRAYEQYF.

The rearrangement joins TRBV27 to TRBJ1-2; D is unclear. This CDR3 spans 14 amino acids. The V gene's germline CDR1 is MNHEY and CDR2 SMNVEV (reference sequence). The V end lost 6 bases, the J end lost 4 bases, and 15 bases lay between the germline ends. The CDR3 region is CASSPPGGFYGYTF. The DNA of the CDR3 is TGTGCCAGCAGCCCGCCGGGAGGGTTCTATGGCTACACCTTC.

The CDR3 region has the DNA TGTGCCAGCAGCTCGACAGGGGGCAATTTGAACACTGAAGCTTTCTTT. It translates to CASSSTGGNLNTEAFF. V usage is TRBV7-3 and J usage is TRBJ1-1; TRBD1 aligns across 10 bases. Germline V lookup: CDR1 SGHTA, CDR2 FQGTGA. The CDR3 extends over 16 amino acids. The ends lost 4 bases at V and 0 bases at J; junction bases unmatched: 5.